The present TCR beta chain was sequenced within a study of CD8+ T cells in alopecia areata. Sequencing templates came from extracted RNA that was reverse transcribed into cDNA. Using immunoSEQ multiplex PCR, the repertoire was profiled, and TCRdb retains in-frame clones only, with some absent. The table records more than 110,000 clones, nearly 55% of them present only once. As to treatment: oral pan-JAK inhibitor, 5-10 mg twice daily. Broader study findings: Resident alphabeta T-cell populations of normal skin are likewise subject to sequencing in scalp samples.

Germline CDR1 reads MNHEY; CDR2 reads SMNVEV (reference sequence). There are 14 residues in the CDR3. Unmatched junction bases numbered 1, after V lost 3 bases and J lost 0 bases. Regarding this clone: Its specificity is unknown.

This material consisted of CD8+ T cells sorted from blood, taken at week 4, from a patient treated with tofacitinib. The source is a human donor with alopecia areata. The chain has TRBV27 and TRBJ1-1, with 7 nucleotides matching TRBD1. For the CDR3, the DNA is TGTGCCAGCAGTTTGGGGACAGTGAACACTGAAGCTTTCTTT. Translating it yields CASSLGTVNTEAFF.